Many counts were recorded for the clone carrying this TCR beta chain. Amplification of TCR alpha and beta CDR3 regions from RNA used iRepertoire nested multiplex PCR. From the multiplex PCR reads, TCRdb called clonotypes with MiXCR, one entry per CDR3 protein. Of about 180,000 distinct CDR3 sequences in the sample, over 40% are singletons; the top ten hold roughly 5.5%. The sample is drawn from a study of glioma-infiltrating T cells. The CDR3 sequence is 14 residues long. Trimming cost V 5 bases and J 2 bases; bases outside gene matches: 2. Germline V gene data show CDR1 as LNHDA and CDR2 as SQIVND (reference sequence).

The source of this sequence is a human donor with low-grade glioma or glioblastoma, undergoing nonglioma brain surgery, or in good health (not recorded which). What was sequenced was glioma tissue, nonneoplastic brain tissue, or PBMCs (not recorded which). The chain is built from TRBV19 and TRBJ1-5; TRBD1 matches at 8 bases. The CDR3 sequence is CASSATGGNQPQHF. DNA for the CDR3: TGTGCCAGTAGTGCGACAGGGGGCAATCAGCCCCAGCATTTT.